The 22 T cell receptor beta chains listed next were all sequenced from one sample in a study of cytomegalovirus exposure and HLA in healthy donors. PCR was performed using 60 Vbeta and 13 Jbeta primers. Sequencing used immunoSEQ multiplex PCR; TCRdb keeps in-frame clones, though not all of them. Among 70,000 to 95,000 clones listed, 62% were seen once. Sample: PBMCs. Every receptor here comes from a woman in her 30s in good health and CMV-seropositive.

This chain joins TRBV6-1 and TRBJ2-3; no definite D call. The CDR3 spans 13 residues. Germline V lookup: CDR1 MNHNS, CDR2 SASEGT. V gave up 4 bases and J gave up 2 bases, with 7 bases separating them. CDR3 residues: CASSASLTDTQYF. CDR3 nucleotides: TGTGCCAGCAGTGCCTCACTCACAGATACGCAGTATTTT.

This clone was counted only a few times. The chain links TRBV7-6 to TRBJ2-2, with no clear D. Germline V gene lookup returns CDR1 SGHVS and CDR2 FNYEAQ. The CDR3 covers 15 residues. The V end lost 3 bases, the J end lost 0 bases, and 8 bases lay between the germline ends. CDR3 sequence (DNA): TGTGCCAGCAGCTTTAACAATGCGAACACCGGGGAGCTGTTTTTT. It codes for CASSFNNANTGELFF. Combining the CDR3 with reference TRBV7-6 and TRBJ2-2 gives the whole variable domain GAGVSQSPRYKVTKRGQDVALRCDPISGHVSLYWYRQALGQGPEFLTYFNYEAQQDKSGLPNDRFSAERPEGSISTLTIQRTEQRDSAMYRCASSFNNANTGELFFGEGSRLTVL.

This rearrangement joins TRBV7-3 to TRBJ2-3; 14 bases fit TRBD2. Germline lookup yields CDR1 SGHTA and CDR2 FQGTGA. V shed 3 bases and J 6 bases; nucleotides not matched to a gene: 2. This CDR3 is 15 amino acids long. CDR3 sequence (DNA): TGTGCCAGCAGCTTGACTAGCGGGGGGGCGGATACGCAGTATTTT. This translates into CASSLTSGGADTQYF.

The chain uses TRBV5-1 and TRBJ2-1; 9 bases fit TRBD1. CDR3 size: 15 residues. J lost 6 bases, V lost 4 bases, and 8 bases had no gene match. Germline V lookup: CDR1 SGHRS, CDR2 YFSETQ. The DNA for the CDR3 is TGCGCCAGCAGCGAACCGGGACAGGGCTCCAATGAGCAGTTCTTC. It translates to CASSEPGQGSNEQFF.

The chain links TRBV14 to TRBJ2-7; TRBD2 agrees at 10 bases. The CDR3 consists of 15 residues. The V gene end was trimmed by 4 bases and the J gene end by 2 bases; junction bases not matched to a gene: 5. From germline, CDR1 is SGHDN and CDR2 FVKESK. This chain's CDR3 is CASSLGLAGAYEQYF. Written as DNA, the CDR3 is TGTGCCAGCAGCCTGGGGCTAGCGGGAGCCTACGAGCAGTACTTC.

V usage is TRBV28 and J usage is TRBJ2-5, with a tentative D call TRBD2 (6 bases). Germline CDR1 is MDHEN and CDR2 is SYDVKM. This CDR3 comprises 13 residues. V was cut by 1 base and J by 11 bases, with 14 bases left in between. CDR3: CASSLYLSGEQYF. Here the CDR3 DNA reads TGTGCCAGCAGTTTATACTTATCGGGAGAGCAGTACTTC.

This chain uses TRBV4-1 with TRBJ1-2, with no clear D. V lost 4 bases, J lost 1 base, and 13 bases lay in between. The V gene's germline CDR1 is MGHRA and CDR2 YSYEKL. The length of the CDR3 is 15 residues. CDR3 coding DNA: TGCGCCAGCAGCCCCAGTGACACCTTTAACTATGGCTACACCTTC. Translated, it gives CASSPSDTFNYGYTF.

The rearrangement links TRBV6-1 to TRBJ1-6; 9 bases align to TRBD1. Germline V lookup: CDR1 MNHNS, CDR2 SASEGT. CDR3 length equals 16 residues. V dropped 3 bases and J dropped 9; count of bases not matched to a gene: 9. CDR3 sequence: CASSEVTGGSGSPLHF. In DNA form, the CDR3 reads TGTGCCAGCAGTGAGGTGACAGGGGGATCGGGTTCACCCCTCCACTTT.

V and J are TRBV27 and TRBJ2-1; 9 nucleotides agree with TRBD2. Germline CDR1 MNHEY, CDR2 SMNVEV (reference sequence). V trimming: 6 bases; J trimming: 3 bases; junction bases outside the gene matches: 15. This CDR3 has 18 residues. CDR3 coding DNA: TGTGCCAGCAGCCCCGTGGGGGGCCTAGCGGGGAGCTACAATGAGCAGTTCTTC. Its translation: CASSPVGGLAGSYNEQFF.

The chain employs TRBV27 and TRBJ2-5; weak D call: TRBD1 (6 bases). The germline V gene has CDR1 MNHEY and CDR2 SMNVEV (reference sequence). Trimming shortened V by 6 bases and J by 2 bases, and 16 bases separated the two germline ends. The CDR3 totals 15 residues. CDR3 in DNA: TGTGCCAGCAGCTTCCGGGACAATGGTCAAGAGACCCAGTACTTC. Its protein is CASSFRDNGQETQYF.

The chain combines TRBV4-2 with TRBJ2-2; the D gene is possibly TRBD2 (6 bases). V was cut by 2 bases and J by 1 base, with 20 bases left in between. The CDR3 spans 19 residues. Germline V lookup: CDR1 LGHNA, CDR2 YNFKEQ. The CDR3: CASSQKGGAGSKNTGELFF. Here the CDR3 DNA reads TGTGCCAGCAGCCAAAAAGGCGGGGCGGGGAGCAAGAACACCGGGGAGCTGTTTTTT.

CDR3 loop: CASAGGDWDQPQHF. The CDR3 nucleotides read TGTGCCAGCGCCGGGGGGGACTGGGATCAGCCCCAGCATTTT. J is TRBJ1-5 and V is TRBV18; D may be TRBD1 (5 bases). This CDR3 has 14 amino acids. Trimming stripped 8 bases from V and 5 bases from J, with 16 bases between. Germline CDR1 and CDR2: KGHSH and LQKENI. Filled out from reference TRBV18 and TRBJ1-5, the complete variable domain reads NAGVMQNPRHLVRRRGQEARLRCSPMKGHSHVYWYRQLPEEGLKFMVYLQKENIIDESGMPKERFSAEFPKEGPSILRIQQVVRGDSAAYFCASAGGDWDQPQHFGDGTRLSIL.

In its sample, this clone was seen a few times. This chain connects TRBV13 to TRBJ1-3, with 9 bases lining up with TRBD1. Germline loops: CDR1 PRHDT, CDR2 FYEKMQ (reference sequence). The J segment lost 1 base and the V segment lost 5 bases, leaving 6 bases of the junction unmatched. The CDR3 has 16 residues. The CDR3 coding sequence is TGTGCCAGCAGCCCGCGGACAGGGGAATCTGGAAACACCATATATTTT. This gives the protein CASSPRTGESGNTIYF.

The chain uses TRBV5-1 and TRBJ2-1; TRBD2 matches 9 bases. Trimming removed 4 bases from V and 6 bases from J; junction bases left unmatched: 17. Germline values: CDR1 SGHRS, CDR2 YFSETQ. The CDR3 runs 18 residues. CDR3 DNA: TGCGCCAGCAGCCCAGGAGTAGCGGGGGCTCCAGGGGGCAATGAGCAGTTCTTC. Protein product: CASSPGVAGAPGGNEQFF.

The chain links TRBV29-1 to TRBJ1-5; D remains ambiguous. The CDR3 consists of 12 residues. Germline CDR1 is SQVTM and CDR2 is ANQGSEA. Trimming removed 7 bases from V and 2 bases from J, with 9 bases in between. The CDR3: CSGGEGNQPQHF. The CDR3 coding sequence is TGCAGCGGAGGAGAGGGCAATCAGCCCCAGCATTTT.

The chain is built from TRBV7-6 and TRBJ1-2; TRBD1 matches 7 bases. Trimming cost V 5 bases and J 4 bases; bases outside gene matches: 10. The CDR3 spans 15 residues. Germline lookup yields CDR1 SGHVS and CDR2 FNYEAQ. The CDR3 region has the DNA TGTGCCAGCAGCCCCCAACAGGGGCAGGGCTATGGCTACACCTTC. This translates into CASSPQQGQGYGYTF.

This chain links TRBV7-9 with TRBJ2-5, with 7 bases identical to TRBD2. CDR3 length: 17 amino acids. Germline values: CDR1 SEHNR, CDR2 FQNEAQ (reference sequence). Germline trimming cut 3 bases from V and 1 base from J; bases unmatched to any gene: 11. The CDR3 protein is CASSFRGGAGVQETQYF. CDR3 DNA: TGTGCCAGCAGCTTTAGAGGAGGCGCGGGGGTCCAAGAGACCCAGTACTTC.

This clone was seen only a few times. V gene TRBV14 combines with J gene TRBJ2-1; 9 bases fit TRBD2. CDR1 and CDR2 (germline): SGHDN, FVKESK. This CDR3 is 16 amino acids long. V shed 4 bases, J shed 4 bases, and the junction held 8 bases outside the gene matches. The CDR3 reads CASSPSWRGGYNEQFF. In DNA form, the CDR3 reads TGTGCCAGCAGCCCCTCATGGCGGGGGGGATACAATGAGCAGTTCTTC. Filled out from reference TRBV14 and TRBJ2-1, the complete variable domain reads EAGVTQFPSHSVIEKGQTVTLRCDPISGHDNLYWYRRVMGKEIKFLLHFVKESKQDESGMPNNRFLAERTGGTYSTLKVQPAELEDSGVYFCASSPSWRGGYNEQFFGPGTRLTVL.

As DNA, the CDR3 is TGCGCCAGCAGCCAAGATGACAGAGACTACGAGCAGTACTTC. Residues: CASSQDDRDYEQYF. The V call is TRBV4-1, the J call TRBJ2-7, with D possibly TRBD1 on 5 matching bases. The length of the CDR3 is 14 residues. V lost 0 bases to trimming and J lost 3 bases, with 9 bases between them. CDR1 MGHRA and CDR2 YSYEKL come from the germline V gene.

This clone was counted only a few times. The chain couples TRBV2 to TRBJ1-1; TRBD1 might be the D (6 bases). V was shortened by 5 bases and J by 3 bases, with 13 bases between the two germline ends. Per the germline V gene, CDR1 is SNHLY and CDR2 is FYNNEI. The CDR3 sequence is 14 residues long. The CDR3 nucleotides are TGTGCCAGCAGTAAGTGGACAGTGGACACTGAAGCTTTCTTT. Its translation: CASSKWTVDTEAFF.

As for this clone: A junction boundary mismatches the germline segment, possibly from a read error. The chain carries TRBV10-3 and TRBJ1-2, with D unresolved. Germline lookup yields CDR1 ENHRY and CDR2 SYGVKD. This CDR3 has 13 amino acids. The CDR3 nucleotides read TGTGTCATCAGTGAACGAGGAGACTATGGCTACACCTTC. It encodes CVISERGDYGYTF.

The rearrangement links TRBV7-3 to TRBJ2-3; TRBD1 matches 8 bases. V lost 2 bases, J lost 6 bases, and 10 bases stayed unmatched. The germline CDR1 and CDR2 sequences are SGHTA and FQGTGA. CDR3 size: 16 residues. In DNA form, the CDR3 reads TGTGCCAGCAGCTTATGGGGGCTAAACAGGGGGGATACGCAGTATTTT. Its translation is CASSLWGLNRGDTQYF.